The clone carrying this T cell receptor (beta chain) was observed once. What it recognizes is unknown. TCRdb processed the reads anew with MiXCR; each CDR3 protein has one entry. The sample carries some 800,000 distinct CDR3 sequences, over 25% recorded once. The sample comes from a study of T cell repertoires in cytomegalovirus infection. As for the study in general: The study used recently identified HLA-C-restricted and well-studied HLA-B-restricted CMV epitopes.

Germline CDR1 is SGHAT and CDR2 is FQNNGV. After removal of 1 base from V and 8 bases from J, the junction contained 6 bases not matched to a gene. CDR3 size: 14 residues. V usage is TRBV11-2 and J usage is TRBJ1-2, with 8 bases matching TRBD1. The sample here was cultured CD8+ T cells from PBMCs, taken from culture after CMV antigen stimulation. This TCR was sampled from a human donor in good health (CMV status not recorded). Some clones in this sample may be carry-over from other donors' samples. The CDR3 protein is CASSLVAGGLGYTF. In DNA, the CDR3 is TGTGCCAGCAGCTTAGTGGCAGGGGGCTTAGGCTACACCTTC.